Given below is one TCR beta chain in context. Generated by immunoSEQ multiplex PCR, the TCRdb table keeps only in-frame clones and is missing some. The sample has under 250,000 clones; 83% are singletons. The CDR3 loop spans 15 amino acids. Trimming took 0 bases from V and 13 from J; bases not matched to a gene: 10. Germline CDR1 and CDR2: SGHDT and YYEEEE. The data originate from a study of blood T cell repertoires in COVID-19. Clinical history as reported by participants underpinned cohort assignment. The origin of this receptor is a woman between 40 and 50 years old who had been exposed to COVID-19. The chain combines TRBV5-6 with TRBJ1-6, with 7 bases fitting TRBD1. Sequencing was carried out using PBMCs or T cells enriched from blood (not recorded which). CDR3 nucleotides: TGTGCCAGCAGCTTGGTCCGGGACAGCGAACCTCCCCTCCACTTT. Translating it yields CASSLVRDSEPPLHF.